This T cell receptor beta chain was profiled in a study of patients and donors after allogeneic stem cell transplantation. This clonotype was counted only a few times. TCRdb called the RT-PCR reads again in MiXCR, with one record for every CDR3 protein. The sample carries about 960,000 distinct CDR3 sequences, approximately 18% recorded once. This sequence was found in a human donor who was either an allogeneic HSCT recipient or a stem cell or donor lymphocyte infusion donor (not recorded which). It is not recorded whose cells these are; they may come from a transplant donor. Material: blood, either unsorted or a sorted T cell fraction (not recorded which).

The CDR3 region is CASSYYFRDTQYF. In DNA, the CDR3 is TGTGCCAGCAGTTACTATTTCCGGGATACGCAGTATTTT. The rearrangement uses TRBV6-5 and TRBJ2-3, with D unclear. V was clipped by 1 base and J by 6 bases, with 8 bases between them. Germline CDR1 and CDR2: MNHEY and SVGAGI. This CDR3 has 13 amino acids.